Listed below are T cell receptor beta chains from one sample, sequenced in a study of long-term antiretroviral therapy in people with HIV. Data came from immunoSEQ multiplex PCR; TCRdb stores just in-frame clones and leaves some out. The sample has under 30,000 clones, almost 95% seen once. This specimen was unsorted PBMCs, taken more than 7.3 years after starting antiretroviral therapy. These TCRs come from a man aged 45-60 years with HIV. Both conserved end residues are part of each CDR3. Fields, in order: clone size, D gene, J gene, V gene, CDR3 DNA, CDR3 protein. The D gene is left open where the match is weak. The size field is filled for only some rows; it gives once, few, many or a size class.

once	.	TRBJ1-3	TRBV2	TGTGCCAGCAGTGAACAACAGGCTGGAAACACCATATATTTT	CASSEQQAGNTIYF
few	.	TRBJ2-1	TRBV19	TGTGCCAGTAGTATTGTGGGGGCCGAGCAGTTCTTC	CASSIVGAEQFF
.	TRBD1	TRBJ1-6	TRBV6-4	TGTGCCAGCAGTGAGGGACAGGGGGGTTCACCCCTCCACTTT	CASSEGQGGSPLHF
.	.	TRBJ2-7	TRBV4-1	TGCGCCAGCAGCTGGGACGTGGGATCCTACGAGCAGTACTTC	CASSWDVGSYEQYF
.	.	TRBJ2-1	TRBV4-3	TGCGCCAGCAGCCAAGATTTGGGGGGCGTTGAGCAGTTCTTC	CASSQDLGGVEQFF
.	TRBD1	TRBJ2-3	TRBV27	TGTGCCAGCAGTTGGGCAGGGGGAGATACGCAGTATTTT	CASSWAGGDTQYF
once	.	TRBJ1-1	TRBV6-6	TGTGCCAGCAGTTATGAGAACACTGAAGCTTTCTTT	CASSYENTEAFF
.	.	TRBJ1-2	TRBV5-1	TGCGCCAGCAGCCTTTCCCTTGGATCTAACTATGGCTACACCTTC	CASSLSLGSNYGYTF
.	.	TRBJ1-2	TRBV9	TGTGCCAGCAGCCCAGGGGCGGAAGCTAACTATGGCTACACCTTC	CASSPGAEANYGYTF
.	.	TRBJ2-6	TRBV29-1	TGCAGCGTTGAACAGGACTCTGGGGCCAACGTCCTGACTTTC	CSVEQDSGANVLTF
.	.	TRBJ1-5	TRBV2	TGTGCCAGCAGTGAAGAGGCCCCACTAGTCAATCAGCCCCAGCATTTT	CASSEEAPLVNQPQHF
.	.	TRBJ2-7	TRBV10-1	TGCGCCAGCAGTGGAGGCGCTGGGGGCGAGTACGAGCAGTACTTC	CASSGGAGGEYEQYF
.	TRBD1	TRBJ1-2	TRBV6-5	TGTGCCAGCAGTTACTCCCAGACAGGGGGAGATGGCTACACCTTC	CASSYSQTGGDGYTF
.	.	TRBJ1-6	TRBV5-1	TGCGCCAGCAGCTTACCTGGGGATAATTCACCCCTCCACTTT	CASSLPGDNSPLHF
.	.	TRBJ1-6	TRBV7-9	TGTGCCAGCAGCTCTAACCGGGACATCAGCTCCTATAATTCACCCCTCCACTTT	CASSSNRDISSYNSPLHF
.	TRBD1	TRBJ2-7	TRBV29-1	TGCAGCGTTAAGGACAGGTCATCCTACGAGCAGTACTTC	CSVKDRSSYEQYF
.	TRBD1	TRBJ2-2	TRBV5-1	TGCGCCAGCAGCTTGGCCGGGACAGGGGACACCGGGGAGCTGTTTTTT	CASSLAGTGDTGELFF
.	.	TRBJ2-2	TRBV7-3	TGTGCCAGCAGCTTAATAGGACAAGGGGAGCTGTTTTTT	CASSLIGQGELFF
.	TRBD2	TRBJ2-2	TRBV9	TGTGCCAGCAGCGTCTCAAGCGGGGGGGCCGGGGAGCTGTTTTTT	CASSVSSGGAGELFF
.	TRBD2	TRBJ2-3	TRBV19	TGTGCCAGTAGTACCACTAGCGGGGGGGCAGATACGCAGTATTTT	CASSTTSGGADTQYF
.	.	TRBJ1-1	TRBV30	TGTGCCTCCTTGGTCAGGGGCTCTGAAGCTTTCTTT	CASLVRGSEAFF
once	.	TRBJ2-1	TRBV7-9	TGTGCCAGCAGCTTATTGATAGGGGCTGAGCAGTTCTTC	CASSLLIGAEQFF
.	.	TRBJ2-7	TRBV7-6	TGTGCCAGCAGCTCTTCGGGGCACCTCTACGAGCAGTACTTC	CASSSSGHLYEQYF
.	TRBD1	TRBJ2-7	TRBV7-3	TGTGCCAGCAGCTCCCTCGGGACAGGGAACGAGCAGTACTTC	CASSSLGTGNEQYF
once	TRBD2	TRBJ2-3	TRBV11-2	TGTGCCAGCAGCTTATCCCTAAGCGGGGGCACAGATACGCAGTATTTT	CASSLSLSGGTDTQYF
.	.	TRBJ2-3	TRBV27	TGTGCCAGCAGACCCGACAAAACAGATACGCAGTATTTT	CASRPDKTDTQYF
.	TRBD1	TRBJ1-6	TRBV6-1	TGTGCCAGCAGTGAAGGGGACAGGGGCTATAATTCACCCCTCCACTTT	CASSEGDRGYNSPLHF
.	.	TRBJ1-2	TRBV28	TGTGCCAGCAGTTTGCGGGGGTCCTTCTATGGCTACACCTTC	CASSLRGSFYGYTF
.	.	TRBJ1-5	TRBV7-2	TGTGCCAGCAGCTTAGCGCAAGGGATAAATCAGCCCCAGCATTTT	CASSLAQGINQPQHF
.	.	TRBJ1-3	TRBV4-1	TGCGCCAGCAGCCAAGAATCCGATGCTGGAAACACCATATATTTT	CASSQESDAGNTIYF
few	.	TRBJ2-5	TRBV5-6	TGTGCCAGCAGCTCCGGGACCCTCCAAGTGGCCCAGTACTTC	CASSSGTLQVAQYF
.	.	TRBJ1-6	TRBV28	TGTGCCAGCAGGCCTACAGGGATCTCCTATAATTCACCCCTCCACTTT	CASRPTGISYNSPLHF
.	.	TRBJ2-1	TRBV6-1	TGTGCCAGCAGTGAAAGTCACCAGAGATACAACAATGAGCAGTTCTTC	CASSESHQRYNNEQFF
.	.	TRBJ1-4	TRBV5-1	TGCGCCAGCAGCCACCAAGGGTTTGCTAATGAAAAACTGTTTTTT	CASSHQGFANEKLFF
once	.	TRBJ2-1	TRBV6-6	TGTGCCAGCAAACGGAACCCCTACAATGAGCAGTTCTTC	CASKRNPYNEQFF
.	TRBD2	TRBJ2-1	TRBV11-3	TGTGCCAGCAGCCCAGGACTAGCGGGGCACAATGAGCAGTTCTTC	CASSPGLAGHNEQFF
.	.	TRBJ2-1	TRBV5-1	TGCGCCAGCAGCTTGGTGGTCGGGTCCTACAATGAGCAGTTCTTC	CASSLVVGSYNEQFF
.	.	TRBJ2-1	TRBV11-3	TGTGCCAGCGCCTCCTCCCTCTCCTACAATGAGCAGTTCTTC	CASASSLSYNEQFF